These 20 T cell receptor beta chains share one sample of origin, sequenced in a study of shared clonotypes between healthy human individuals. Here immunoSEQ multiplex PCR was the method, and the copy in TCRdb shows in-frame clones only, minus some. Among about 520,000 clones listed, about 72% were seen once. The sequencing sample was made of PBMCs. The receptors shown here come from a woman in her thirties or forties in good health. Some clones in this sample may be carry-over from other donors' samples.

This clone came up once. V is TRBV2 and J is TRBJ2-3; D ambiguous. Trimming took 4 bases from V and 6 from J, leaving 8 bases between them. The CDR3 sequence is 12 residues long. Germline CDR1 and CDR2: SNHLY and FYNNEI. In DNA form, the CDR3 reads TGTGCCAGCAGTGCGCTGAGGGATACGCAGTATTTT. Encoded protein: CASSALRDTQYF.

The table lists this clone with a count of one. In nucleotides, the CDR3 is TGTGCCAGCAGTTATACAGAGGGGCAAGCTTTCTTT. Translated: CASSYTEGQAFF. The V call is TRBV6-1, the J call TRBJ1-1, with a possible D match to TRBD1 (5 bases). The length of the CDR3 is 12 residues. The V end lost 5 bases, the J end lost 9 bases, and 13 bases lay between the germline ends. Germline V gene sequence: CDR1 MNHNS, CDR2 SASEGT.

V usage is TRBV5-1 and J usage is TRBJ2-1; D possibly matches TRBD1 or TRBD2 (5 bases each). Looked up from germline, CDR1 is SGHRS and CDR2 is YFSETQ. The CDR3 covers 15 residues. The V gene lost 4 bases and the J gene lost 6 bases, with 17 bases spanning the gap. CDR3 protein: CASSPITGARNEQFF. As DNA, the CDR3 is TGCGCCAGCAGCCCCATTACCGGGGCTCGCAATGAGCAGTTCTTC. The whole variable domain, filled in from reference TRBV5-1 and TRBJ2-1, reads KAGVTQTPRYLIKTRGQQVTLSCSPISGHRSVSWYQQTPGQGLQFLFEYFSETQRNKGNFPGRFSGRQFSNSRSEMNVSTLELGDSALYLCASSPITGARNEQFFGPGTRLTVL.

The chain is built from TRBV4-1 and TRBJ2-5, with TRBD1 matching over 8 bases. The CDR3 runs 16 residues. The ends lost 2 bases at V and 5 bases at J; junction bases unmatched: 10. CDR1 MGHRA and CDR2 YSYEKL come from the germline V gene. CDR3 sequence: CASSQRGTGLGETQYF. The DNA of the CDR3 is TGCGCCAGCAGCCAACGCGGGACAGGTTTGGGGGAGACCCAGTACTTC.

The V and J genes are TRBV6-1 and TRBJ2-2; the D gene is possibly TRBD2 (5 bases). The germline CDR1 and CDR2 sequences are MNHNS and SASEGT. Trimming took off 8 bases at V and 0 bases at J, with 10 bases between the two ends. The CDR3 has 14 amino acids. The CDR3 bases are TGTGCCAGCGGCTACGGGACGAACACCGGGGAGCTGTTTTTT. Residues: CASGYGTNTGELFF.

The rearrangement uses TRBV5-4 and TRBJ2-2, with a weak D call TRBD2 (6 bases). This CDR3 spans 16 amino acids. CDR1 and CDR2 from the germline V gene are SGHNT and YYREEE (reference sequence). The V gene lost 4 bases and the J gene lost 2 bases, with 15 bases spanning the gap. The CDR3 reads CASSPPTSLNTGELFF. The DNA of the CDR3 is TGTGCCAGCAGCCCACCGACTAGTTTAAACACCGGGGAGCTGTTTTTT.

With respect to this clone: A far bigger clonotype differs at one base, so this is likely a read error. This sample also contains other DNA sequences that code for the same CDR3. The chain uses TRBV29-1 and TRBJ1-1; tentatively, D is TRBD1 (6 bases). Germline CDR1 SQVTM, CDR2 ANQGSEA. The CDR3 is 17 residues long. Trimming stripped 3 bases from V and 4 bases from J, with 24 bases between. For the CDR3, the DNA is TGCAGCGTTGAGGATCCCAACGGGAGGGGGATGGGCACTGAAGCTTTCTTT. It is translated as CSVEDPNGRGMGTEAFF.

The gene calls are TRBV7-9 and TRBJ2-1; 11 bases align to TRBD2. J was trimmed by 0 bases and V by 5 bases; bases with no gene match: 9. This CDR3 region has 18 residues. Germline CDR1 is SEHNR and CDR2 is FQNEAQ (reference sequence). CDR3 sequence: CASSRGTSGTSSYNEQFF. DNA of the CDR3: TGTGCCAGCAGCCGTGGGACTAGCGGTACGAGCTCCTACAATGAGCAGTTCTTC. Supplemented by reference TRBV7-9 and TRBJ2-1, the full variable domain reads DTGVSQNPRHKITKRGQNVTFRCDPISEHNRLYWYRQTLGQGPEFLTYFQNEAQLEKSRLLSDRFSAERPKGSFSTLEIQRTEQGDSAMYLCASSRGTSGTSSYNEQFFGPGTRLTVL.

The chain joins TRBV19 to TRBJ1-4; unclear D gene. CDR1 is LNHDA, CDR2 SQIVND, per germline (reference sequence). The CDR3 is 14 amino acids. The V end lost 4 bases, the J end lost 1 base, and 7 bases lay between the germline ends. The CDR3 loop reads CASSRRVTNEKLFF. The CDR3 region has the DNA TGTGCCAGTAGTAGGAGGGTAACTAATGAAAAACTGTTTTTT. Filled out from reference TRBV19 and TRBJ1-4, the complete variable domain reads DGGITQSPKYLFRKEGQNVTLSCEQNLNHDAMYWYRQDPGQGLRLIYYSQIVNDFQKGDIAEGYSVSREKKESFPLTVTSAQKNPTAFYLCASSRRVTNEKLFFGSGTQLSVL.

The chain recombines TRBV30 with TRBJ2-3; 7 nucleotides align to TRBD2. Germline lookup yields CDR1 GTSNPN and CDR2 SVGIG (reference sequence). V gave up 1 base and J gave up 6 bases; unmatched junction bases: 10. The length of the CDR3 is 15 residues. This chain's CDR3 is CAWSGSGGSTDTQYF. The CDR3 region has the DNA TGTGCCTGGAGTGGTTCGGGCGGGAGTACGGATACGCAGTATTTT.

This clone was detected only a few times. V is TRBV6-1 and J is TRBJ2-7, with 13 nucleotides matching TRBD2. The CDR3 length is 15 residues. Germline lookup yields CDR1 MNHNS and CDR2 SASEGT. Trimming at V came to 4 bases and at J to 5 bases, leaving 5 bases not matched to a gene. The CDR3 loop reads CASSAGLAGAHEQYF. The CDR3 coding sequence is TGTGCCAGCAGTGCTGGACTAGCGGGAGCCCACGAGCAGTACTTC.

This chain joins TRBV5-4 and TRBJ2-5; D is perhaps TRBD1 or TRBD2 (6 bases each). The CDR3 has 16 amino acids. Deletions cut 0 bases from V and 4 bases from J, with 16 bases between. In germline, CDR1 is SGHNT, CDR2 YYREEE (reference sequence). In DNA form, the CDR3 reads TGTGCCAGCAGCTTGGGTTCAGGGGAGGTGGTAGAGACCCAGTACTTC. Translating it yields CASSLGSGEVVETQYF.

The rearrangement joins TRBV28 to TRBJ2-7; perhaps TRBD2 as D (6 bases). The CDR3 covers 14 residues. Germline lookup yields CDR1 MDHEN and CDR2 SYDVKM. V shed 7 bases and J shed 2 bases, with 15 bases lying between them. The DNA for the CDR3 is TGTGCCAGCACCCCCGGGAGCCGGACCTACGAGCAGTACTTC. Translation: CASTPGSRTYEQYF. The full variable domain, in which reference TRBV28 and TRBJ2-7 provide the parts outside the CDR3, is DVKVTQSSRYLVKRTGEKVFLECVQDMDHENMFWYRQDPGLGLRLIYFSYDVKMKEKGDIPEGYSVSREKKERFSLILESASTNQTSMYLCASTPGSRTYEQYFGPGTRLTVT.

The chain joins TRBV28 to TRBJ1-5; D is undetermined. The germline V gene encodes CDR1 MDHEN and CDR2 SYDVKM. CDR3 length: 12 residues. The ends were cut back, 6 bases at V and 7 bases at J, with 10 bases in the middle. Here the CDR3 reads CASSLFRQPQHF. CDR3 in DNA: TGTGCCAGCAGCCTTTTCCGACAGCCCCAGCATTTT.

J is TRBJ2-3 and V is TRBV5-1; TRBD1 or TRBD2 may be the D gene (5 bases each). The germline V and J ends were trimmed by 4 bases and 0 bases, with 12 bases remaining between them. The length of the CDR3 is 15 residues. Germline-derived CDR1 and CDR2 are SGHRS and YFSETQ. CDR3: CASSPRDLSTDTQYF. CDR3 bases: TGCGCCAGCAGCCCCCGGGACCTGAGCACAGATACGCAGTATTTT.

The chain couples TRBV2 to TRBJ1-6; D gene unclear. The CDR3 sequence is 14 residues long. Germline V gene lookup returns CDR1 SNHLY and CDR2 FYNNEI. V shed 8 bases and J shed 3 bases, with 11 bases lying between them. CDR3 in amino acids: CASGRDNYNSPLHF. CDR3 nucleotide sequence: TGTGCCAGCGGCCGAGATAACTATAATTCACCCCTCCACTTT. Full variable domain (outside the CDR3, taken from reference TRBV2 and TRBJ1-6): EPEVTQTPSHQVTQMGQEVILRCVPISNHLYFYWYRQILGQKVEFLVSFYNNEISEKSEIFDDQFSVERPDGSNFTLKIRSTKLEDSAMYFCASGRDNYNSPLHFGNGTRLTVT.

The rearrangement links TRBV18 to TRBJ2-7, with 7 bases aligning to TRBD1. CDR1 is KGHSH and CDR2 is LQKENI in the germline V gene. V was clipped by 3 bases and J by 6 bases; unmatched bases: 8. The CDR3 is 14 amino acids. CDR3 in DNA: TGTGCCAGCTCACCTGAAGGGACAGTTCGCGAGCAGTACTTC. It encodes CASSPEGTVREQYF. Together with reference TRBV18 and TRBJ2-7, the CDR3 gives the full variable domain: NAGVMQNPRHLVRRRGQEARLRCSPMKGHSHVYWYRQLPEEGLKFMVYLQKENIIDESGMPKERFSAEFPKEGPSILRIQQVVRGDSAAYFCASSPEGTVREQYFGPGTRLTVT.

The chain carries TRBV4-1 and TRBJ2-7; 8 nucleotides line up with TRBD2. CDR1 and CDR2 (germline): MGHRA, YSYEKL. CDR3 length: 16 residues. V shed 0 bases, J shed 1 base, and the junction held 5 bases outside the gene matches. CDR3 region: CASSQDPSGRSYEQYF. The CDR3 DNA is TGCGCCAGCAGCCAAGATCCAAGCGGGAGATCCTACGAGCAGTACTTC.

V usage is TRBV19 and J usage is TRBJ1-1, with D perhaps matching TRBD1 (5 bases). The CDR3 contains 15 residues. Trimming shortened V by 6 bases and J by 0 bases, and 14 bases separated the two germline ends. Germline CDR1 and CDR2: LNHDA and SQIVND (reference sequence). The CDR3 spells CASRLQEIMNTEAFF. Written as DNA, the CDR3 is TGTGCCAGTAGGCTACAGGAGATAATGAACACTGAAGCTTTCTTT.

The rearrangement joins TRBV28 to TRBJ1-2; D ambiguous. The CDR3 consists of 13 residues. CDR1 is MDHEN, CDR2 SYDVKM, per germline. The V end lost 11 bases, the J end lost 0 bases, and 13 bases lay between the germline ends. The CDR3: CAVTGPPNYGYTF. For the CDR3, the DNA is TGTGCCGTAACCGGGCCGCCTAACTATGGCTACACCTTC.